This T cell receptor (beta chain) was sequenced during a study of blood T cell repertoires in COVID-19. Method: immunoSEQ multiplex PCR; TCRdb's copy keeps in-frame clones and lacks some. This sample has fewer than 150,000 clones, with around 83% found just once. Germline assignment: CDR1 GTSNPN and CDR2 SVGIG (reference sequence). This CDR3 region has 16 residues. V was shortened by 2 bases and J by 2 bases, with 18 bases between the two germline ends. Sequencing was done on a sample of PBMCs or T cells enriched from blood (not recorded which). The receptor's source is a man younger than 40 who had recovered from COVID-19. The J gene is TRBJ1-2, the V gene TRBV30, with unresolved D. The CDR3, as DNA: TGTGCCTGGAGTACGGGAACCAGAACCACCAACTATGGCTACACCTTC. Protein sequence: CAWSTGTRTTNYGYTF.